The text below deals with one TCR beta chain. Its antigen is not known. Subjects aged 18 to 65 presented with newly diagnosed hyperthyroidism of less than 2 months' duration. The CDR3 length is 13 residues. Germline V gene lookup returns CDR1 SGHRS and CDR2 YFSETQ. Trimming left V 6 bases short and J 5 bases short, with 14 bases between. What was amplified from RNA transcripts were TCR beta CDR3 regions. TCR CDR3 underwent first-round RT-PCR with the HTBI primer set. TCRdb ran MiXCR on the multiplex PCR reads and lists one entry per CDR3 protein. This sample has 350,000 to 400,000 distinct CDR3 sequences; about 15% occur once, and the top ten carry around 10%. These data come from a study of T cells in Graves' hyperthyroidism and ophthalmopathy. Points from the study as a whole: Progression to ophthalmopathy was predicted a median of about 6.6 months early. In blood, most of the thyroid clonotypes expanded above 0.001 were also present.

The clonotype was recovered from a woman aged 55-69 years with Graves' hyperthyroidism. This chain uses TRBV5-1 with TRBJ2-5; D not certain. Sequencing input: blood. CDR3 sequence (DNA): TGCGCCAGCACCAACCCCTCGATGGAGACCCAGTACTTC. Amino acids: CASTNPSMETQYF.